The 25 T cell receptor beta chains listed next were all sequenced from one sample in a study of blood T cell repertoires in COVID-19 (dated by TCRdb to 2018 to 2020). The library came from the immunoSEQ multiplex PCR assay. TCRdb carries this immuneACCESS record with in-frame sequences only. Its versions omit some clonotypes, under half of them owing to an unresolved V gene in the studies checked, with the rest unexplained. This sample is represented by hundreds of thousands of clones; more than 75% of them were singletons. The leading ten clones occupy around 3% of the sample. Sequencing used PBMCs or T cells enriched from blood (not recorded which). The receptors were sampled from a woman aged 30 to 39 who had recovered from COVID-19.

A word on this clone: The sample holds other DNA sequences that translate to the same CDR3. The chain has TRBV20-1 and TRBJ2-5; no definite D call. V was pared by 1 base and J by 5 bases, with 5 bases between. This CDR3 spans 11 amino acids. Germline lookup yields CDR1 DFQATT and CDR2 SNEGSKA (reference sequence). CDR3 DNA: TGCAGTGCTAGAGTCCGGGAGACCCAGTACTTC. This sequence encodes CSARVRETQYF.

The V and J genes are TRBV4-1 and TRBJ2-2, with a tentative D call TRBD1 (6 bases). Germline V gives CDR1 MGHRA, CDR2 YSYEKL. The CDR3 consists of 14 residues. The germline V and J ends were trimmed by 9 bases and 5 bases, with 16 bases remaining between them. The CDR3 reads CASRYNRDTGELFF. DNA of the CDR3: TGCGCCAGTAGGTATAACAGGGATACCGGGGAGCTGTTTTTT.

The V gene is TRBV6-5, the J gene TRBJ2-5; D is undetermined. Looked up from germline, CDR1 is MNHEY and CDR2 is SVGAGI. V was cut by 0 bases and J by 5 bases, with 10 bases left in between. The CDR3 totals 14 residues. The CDR3 reads CASSYSGSLETQYF. CDR3 nucleotides: TGTGCCAGCAGTTACTCGGGCAGTTTGGAGACCCAGTACTTC.

This clone has just a few counts. The CDR3: CASSIVGAAPYGYTF. The CDR3 coding sequence is TGTGCCAGTAGTATAGTTGGAGCCGCACCTTATGGCTACACCTTC. The chain has TRBV19 and TRBJ1-2; D ambiguous. The CDR3 consists of 15 residues. Germline-derived CDR1 and CDR2 are LNHDA and SQIVND (reference sequence). V was clipped by 1 base and J by 5 bases, with 14 bases between them.

J is TRBJ1-2 and V is TRBV7-2, with D possibly being TRBD1 (6 bases). The V end was cut by 2 bases, the J end by 6 bases, with 10 bases between. Per the germline V gene, CDR1 is SGHTA and CDR2 is FQGNSA. CDR3 length: 13 amino acids. CDR3 in DNA: TGTGCCAGCAGCTTATGGGGGCAGGATGGCTACACCTTC. This encodes CASSLWGQDGYTF.

V and J are TRBV2 and TRBJ2-2; 8 bases agree with TRBD2. With 8 bases clipped from V and 4 bases from J, the junction kept 9 bases outside the gene matches. CDR1 SNHLY and CDR2 FYNNEI come from the germline V gene. CDR3 length: 15 amino acids. The CDR3 sequence is CASHRGGKATGELFF. The CDR3 DNA sequence: TGTGCCAGCCACCGGGGGGGGAAGGCCACCGGGGAGCTGTTTTTT.

V and J are TRBV6-1 and TRBJ1-1; 7 bases agree with TRBD1. This CDR3 spans 16 amino acids. Germline V lookup: CDR1 MNHNS, CDR2 SASEGT. Unmatched junction bases numbered 5, after V lost 1 base and J lost 0 bases. CDR3 region: CASSEVTTGLNTEAFF. CDR3 in DNA: TGTGCCAGCAGTGAAGTAACGACAGGGCTGAACACTGAAGCTTTCTTT.

V and J are TRBV5-1 and TRBJ2-3; D remains ambiguous. Germline CDR1 SGHRS, CDR2 YFSETQ. The CDR3 length is 13 residues. Between the trimmed V and J ends, which lost 1 base and 2 bases, there was a span of 5 bases. CDR3 amino acids: CASSLLPTDTQYF. CDR3 nucleotides: TGCGCCAGCAGCTTGCTACCCACAGATACGCAGTATTTT. Filled out from reference TRBV5-1 and TRBJ2-3, the complete variable domain reads KAGVTQTPRYLIKTRGQQVTLSCSPISGHRSVSWYQQTPGQGLQFLFEYFSETQRNKGNFPGRFSGRQFSNSRSEMNVSTLELGDSALYLCASSLLPTDTQYFGPGTRLTVL.

The chain uses TRBV28 and TRBJ2-7; 8 bases agree with TRBD1. CDR3 length equals 12 residues. The germline V gene encodes CDR1 MDHEN and CDR2 SYDVKM. V lost 6 bases to trimming and J lost 6 bases; unmatched junction nucleotides: 4. The CDR3 loop reads CASRTGGFEQYF. CDR3 in DNA: TGTGCCAGCAGAACAGGGGGTTTCGAGCAGTACTTC.

This sequence joins TRBV30 and TRBJ1-1; weak D call: TRBD1 (5 bases). CDR1 is GTSNPN, CDR2 SVGIG, per germline (reference sequence). V shed 0 bases and J shed 4 bases, with 9 bases lying between them. This CDR3 contains 13 residues. In DNA, the CDR3 is TGTGCCTGGAGTGTAGGGGTCGGCACTGAAGCTTTCTTT. It is translated as CAWSVGVGTEAFF.

The chain combines TRBV28 with TRBJ2-1, with D uncertain. Germline-derived CDR1 and CDR2 are MDHEN and SYDVKM. Trimming took 2 bases from V and 8 from J, leaving 4 bases between them. The length of the CDR3 is 11 residues. CDR3 sequence: CASSLGYEQFF. Written as DNA, the CDR3 is TGTGCCAGCAGTTTAGGCTATGAGCAGTTCTTC.

The V and J genes are TRBV7-2 and TRBJ2-5; TRBD2 matches 11 bases. This CDR3 region has 17 residues. The ends lost 2 bases at V and 4 bases at J; junction bases unmatched: 9. Germline V gene lookup returns CDR1 SGHTA and CDR2 FQGNSA. The CDR3 region has the DNA TGTGCCAGCAGCTTACGCTCAGGGCTAGCGGGGGGAGAGACCCAGTACTTC. This gives the protein CASSLRSGLAGGETQYF.

The genes are TRBV2 and TRBJ2-1, with TRBD2 matching over 11 bases. CDR3 size: 15 residues. From germline, CDR1 is SNHLY and CDR2 FYNNEI. V was pared by 4 bases and J by 8 bases, with 7 bases of the junction left unmatched. CDR3 amino acids: CASSVAGGILDEQFF. The CDR3 DNA follows: TGTGCCAGCAGTGTAGCGGGAGGGATACTCGATGAGCAGTTCTTC. Complete variable domain (other parts from reference TRBV2 and TRBJ2-1): EPEVTQTPSHQVTQMGQEVILRCVPISNHLYFYWYRQILGQKVEFLVSFYNNEISEKSEIFDDQFSVERPDGSNFTLKIRSTKLEDSAMYFCASSVAGGILDEQFFGPGTRLTVL.

The rearrangement links TRBV30 to TRBJ2-7; 8 bases align to TRBD1. This CDR3 is built from 16 residues. V lost 3 bases, J lost 5 bases, and 15 bases stayed unmatched. Germline V lookup: CDR1 GTSNPN, CDR2 SVGIG (reference sequence). As DNA, the CDR3 is TGTGCCTGGAGGTCGAAATACAAGGACAGGGAAAACGAGCAGTACTTC. Its protein is CAWRSKYKDRENEQYF. Variable domain in full (rest from reference TRBV30 and TRBJ2-7): SQTIHQWPATLVQPVGSPLSLECTVEGTSNPNLYWYRQAAGRGLQLLFYSVGIGQISSEVPQNLSASRPQDRQFILSSKKLLLSDSGFYLCAWRSKYKDRENEQYFGPGTRLTVT.

The rearrangement joins TRBV6-5 to TRBJ1-6, with 7 bases fitting TRBD1. V trimming: 0 bases; J trimming: 9 bases; junction bases outside the gene matches: 8. CDR1 and CDR2 from the germline V gene are MNHEY and SVGAGI. The CDR3 is made up of 16 amino acids. The CDR3 DNA reads as TGTGCCAGCAGTTACTCCTCGGGACAGTCCGGTTCACCCCTCCACTTT. Its translation: CASSYSSGQSGSPLHF.

The gene calls are TRBV5-1 and TRBJ2-1, with 9 bases aligning to TRBD1. This CDR3 is built from 15 residues. J lost 3 bases, V lost 2 bases, and 3 bases had no gene match. Germline assignment: CDR1 SGHRS and CDR2 YFSETQ. For the CDR3, the DNA is TGCGCCAGCAGCTTAACAGGGGGCCTCTACAATGAGCAGTTCTTC. Its protein is CASSLTGGLYNEQFF.

In its sample, this clone was seen a few times. The chain uses TRBV6-5 and TRBJ2-3; a possible D gene is TRBD2 (5 bases). Trimming shortened V by 4 bases and J by 7 bases, and 21 bases separated the two germline ends. The germline V gene encodes CDR1 MNHEY and CDR2 SVGAGI. The length of the CDR3 is 16 residues. The chain's CDR3 is CASSWRQAIRPNTQYF. CDR3 coding DNA: TGTGCCAGCAGTTGGAGGCAGGCGATCCGACCTAATACGCAGTATTTT.

In DNA, the CDR3 is TGTGCCAGCAGCCACCCCTTCCAGCGGGGGAGGAACGGGGAGCTGTTTTTT. Its protein is CASSHPFQRGRNGELFF. The gene calls are TRBV3-1 (or the pseudogene TRBV3-2) and TRBJ2-2, with 8 bases aligning to TRBD2. The germline V gene encodes CDR1 LGHDT and CDR2 YNNKEL (reference sequence). Trimming at V came to 3 bases and at J to 7 bases, leaving 13 bases not matched to a gene. There are 17 residues in the CDR3.

This chain links TRBV27 with TRBJ1-4; D unclear. The CDR3 loop spans 15 amino acids. V was pared by 6 bases and J by 3 bases, with 14 bases between. CDR1 MNHEY and CDR2 SMNVEV come from the germline V gene (reference sequence). The chain's CDR3 is CASSPKGRSNEKLFF. The DNA of the CDR3 is TGTGCCAGCAGCCCAAAAGGCAGGTCTAATGAAAAACTGTTTTTT.

The V and J genes are TRBV15 and TRBJ2-7, with D perhaps TRBD1 (5 bases). In germline, CDR1 is LNHNV, CDR2 YYDKDF (reference sequence). The V end lost 1 base, the J end lost 6 bases, and 28 bases lay between the germline ends. CDR3 length equals 19 residues. The CDR3 is CATSRGYMVGPLGAGEQYF. DNA for the CDR3: TGTGCCACCAGCAGAGGATATATGGTGGGTCCCTTAGGGGCCGGCGAGCAGTACTTC.

CDR3 coding DNA: TGCGCCAGCAGCTTGACCGGGACAGGGCTCCTTAATGAAAAACTGTTTTTT. Amino acid sequence: CASSLTGTGLLNEKLFF. This rearrangement joins TRBV5-1 to TRBJ1-4; TRBD1 matches at 9 bases. V was pared by 1 base and J by 4 bases, with 8 bases of the junction left unmatched. The CDR3 consists of 17 residues. CDR1 and CDR2 from the germline V gene are SGHRS and YFSETQ.

This chain links TRBV11-2 with TRBJ2-7, with a possible D match to TRBD1 (6 bases). The CDR3 is 12 amino acids. Between the trimmed V and J ends, which lost 8 bases and 3 bases, there was a span of 11 bases. Germline values: CDR1 SGHAT, CDR2 FQNNGV. As DNA, the CDR3 is TGTGCCAGCTTGGGGGACAACTACGAGCAGTACTTC. Translation gives CASLGDNYEQYF.

This clone has more than one count but fewer than ten. The chain couples TRBV19 to TRBJ2-7; TRBD1 aligns across 9 bases. This CDR3 contains 16 residues. Germline CDR1 and CDR2: LNHDA and SQIVND (reference sequence). Trimming removed 4 bases from V and 5 bases from J; junction bases left unmatched: 12. CDR3 bases: TGTGCCAGTAGTACCACTCGGACAGGGGATGGCGACGAGCAGTACTTC. It codes for CASSTTRTGDGDEQYF.

This chain connects TRBV5-1 to TRBJ2-7, with unresolved D. The V end lost 5 bases, the J end lost 0 bases, and 9 bases lay between the germline ends. The CDR3 runs to 13 residues. CDR1 is SGHRS and CDR2 is YFSETQ in the germline V gene. The CDR3: CASSWADSYEQYF. CDR3 coding DNA: TGCGCCAGCAGTTGGGCCGACTCCTACGAGCAGTACTTC.

The rearrangement joins TRBV28 to TRBJ2-7; the match to TRBD2 covers 11 bases. Germline V gene data show CDR1 as MDHEN and CDR2 as SYDVKM. The CDR3 length is 15 residues. The ends lost 8 bases at V and 5 bases at J; junction bases unmatched: 11. The CDR3 DNA reads as TGTGCCAGCCTCCCCGGACTAGCGGGTATCAACGAGCAGTACTTC. It translates to CASLPGLAGINEQYF.